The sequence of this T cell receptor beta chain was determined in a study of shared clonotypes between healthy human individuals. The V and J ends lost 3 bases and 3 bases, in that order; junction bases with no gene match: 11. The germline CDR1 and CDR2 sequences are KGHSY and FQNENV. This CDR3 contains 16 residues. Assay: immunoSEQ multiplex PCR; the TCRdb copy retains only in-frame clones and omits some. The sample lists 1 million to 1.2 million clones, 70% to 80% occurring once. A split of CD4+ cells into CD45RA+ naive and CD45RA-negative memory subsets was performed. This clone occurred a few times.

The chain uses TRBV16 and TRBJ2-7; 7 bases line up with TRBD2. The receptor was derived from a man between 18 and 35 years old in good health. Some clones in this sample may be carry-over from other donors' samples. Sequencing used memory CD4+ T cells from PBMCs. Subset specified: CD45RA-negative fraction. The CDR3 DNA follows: TGTGCCAGCAGCCAGAATCCAGCGGGACGCTTCTACGAGCAGTACTTC. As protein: CASSQNPAGRFYEQYF. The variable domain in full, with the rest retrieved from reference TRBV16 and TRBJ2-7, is GEEVAQTPKHLVRGEGQKAKLYCAPIKGHSYVFWYQQVLKNEFKFLISFQNENVFDETGMPKERFSAKCLPNSPCSLEIQATKLEDSAVYFCASSQNPAGRFYEQYFGPGTRLTVT.